This T cell receptor (beta chain) derives from a study of regulatory T cells in long-lasting Graves disease. Study-wide findings and caveats: Favored gene segments in persistent disease were TRBV28, TRBJ1-2 and TRBJ2-5. Persistent Graves' patients possessed reduced TCR diversity relative to recently diagnosed ones.

To make TCR beta libraries, researchers used iRepertoire HTBI primers and Arm-PCR of CDR3 regions. Original analysis: Some 57 TRBV and 13 to 15 TRBJ segments were identified across samples. One entry per CDR3 protein results from TCRdb running MiXCR on the multiplex PCR reads. TCRdb, not the authors, supplied the V and J calls. Of approximately 380,000 distinct CDR3 sequences listed, 20% to 25% are singletons. Indicated time point: persistent/refractory GD, antithyroid drugs over 5 years with positive TRAb. PBMCs were the source of the RNA used for TCR sequencing. Collection of peripheral blood (about 10 milliliters) was done using EDTA tubes. Germline CDR1 reads LNHNV; CDR2 reads YYDKDF (reference sequence). The CDR3 runs 16 residues. The J segment lost 11 bases and the V segment lost 1 base, leaving 11 bases of the junction unmatched. A remark on this clonotype: As yet, its antigen is unknown. Since a much larger clone is just one base distant, this may be a read error.

The clonotype comes from a female donor with Graves disease. This chain joins TRBV15 and TRBJ1-4; 9 bases are shared with TRBD1. The source was peripheral blood mononuclear cells (PBMCs), collected when the disease was refractory, from a patient treated with antithyroid drugs. The CDR3 DNA follows: TGTGCCACCAGCAGAGTTGCCGGGACAGGGTTAACGAAACTGTTTTTT. This codes for CATSRVAGTGLTKLFF.